This entry lists 24 T cell receptor beta chains sequenced from one sample in a study of T cell responses to AZD1222 COVID-19 vaccine. TCRdb's copy holds only in-frame clones and misses some; the assay was immunoSEQ multiplex PCR. The sample contains under 150,000 clones, roughly 88% of which appear only once. Sequenced material: peripheral blood, taken on day 0 of AZD1222 vaccination. Receptor source: an adult in good health.

The CDR3 region has the DNA TGTGCCAGCAGGGACGACAGGGGCGGTTCACCCCTCCACTTT. Protein sequence: CASRDDRGGSPLHF. The V gene is TRBV2, the J gene TRBJ1-6; TRBD1 agrees at 8 bases. From germline, CDR1 is SNHLY and CDR2 FYNNEI. The J segment lost 9 bases and the V segment lost 6 bases, leaving 7 bases of the junction unmatched. This CDR3 contains 14 residues. Supplemented by reference TRBV2 and TRBJ1-6, the full variable domain reads EPEVTQTPSHQVTQMGQEVILRCVPISNHLYFYWYRQILGQKVEFLVSFYNNEISEKSEIFDDQFSVERPDGSNFTLKIRSTKLEDSAMYFCASRDDRGGSPLHFGNGTRLTVT.

The chain carries TRBV9 and TRBJ1-1; the match to TRBD1 covers 7 bases. V dropped 4 bases and J dropped 8; count of bases not matched to a gene: 14. There are 15 residues in the CDR3. CDR1 is SGDLS, CDR2 YYNGEE, per germline. For the CDR3, the DNA is TGTGCCAGCAGCCCCCCGGACAGGCGACATGGGGAAGCTTTCTTT. The encoded protein is CASSPPDRRHGEAFF.

This chain joins TRBV18 and TRBJ1-4; D is unclear. Germline V gene data show CDR1 as KGHSH and CDR2 as LQKENI. The CDR3 consists of 17 residues. Deletions cut 3 bases from V and 0 bases from J, with 14 bases between. CDR3 sequence reads: CASSPRRSVATNEKLFF. The CDR3, as DNA: TGTGCCAGCTCACCTCGACGGAGCGTTGCAACTAATGAAAAACTGTTTTTT.

V is TRBV5-4 and J is TRBJ2-3; D is uncertain. V gave up 4 bases and J gave up 2 bases, with 8 bases separating them. The germline V gene has CDR1 SGHNT and CDR2 YYREEE (reference sequence). The CDR3 is 13 residues long. CDR3 residues: CASSLEPTDTQYF. The CDR3 DNA reads as TGTGCCAGCAGCCTGGAGCCCACAGATACGCAGTATTTT.

This clone showed up just once. V is TRBV3-1 (or the pseudogene TRBV3-2) and J is TRBJ2-7; no clear D gene. The CDR3 sequence is 16 residues long. V was clipped by 0 bases and J by 3 bases, with 15 bases between them. CDR1 is LGHDT, CDR2 YNNKEL, per germline (reference sequence). For the CDR3, the DNA is TGTGCCAGCAGCCAAGATGGATCGAATGCAGACTACGAGCAGTACTTC. Translating gives CASSQDGSNADYEQYF.

This clone was observed a few times. V usage is TRBV9 and J usage is TRBJ1-1; TRBD1 agrees at 7 bases. The V gene's germline CDR1 is SGDLS and CDR2 YYNGEE. This CDR3 spans 15 amino acids. V dropped 0 bases and J dropped 3; count of bases not matched to a gene: 5. For the CDR3, the DNA is TGTGCCAGCAGCGTAGCTACAGGGGTTGACACTGAAGCTTTCTTT. It yields the protein CASSVATGVDTEAFF.

The genes are TRBV3-1 (or the pseudogene TRBV3-2) and TRBJ2-3; D is unclear. The V and J ends lost 3 bases and 0 bases respectively, with 10 bases between them. Germline lookup yields CDR1 LGHDT and CDR2 YNNKEL (reference sequence). The CDR3 spans 15 residues. CDR3 in DNA: TGTGCCAGCAGCCAGGGCCCGACTAGCACAGATACGCAGTATTTT. Translating gives CASSQGPTSTDTQYF.

V is TRBV30 and J is TRBJ2-7, with a weak D call TRBD1 (5 bases). V was shortened by 4 bases and J by 7 bases, with 11 bases between the two germline ends. This CDR3 is 11 amino acids long. Germline-derived CDR1 and CDR2 are GTSNPN and SVGIG (reference sequence). CDR3 loop: CAWNLRGEQYF. The CDR3 DNA reads TGTGCCTGGAATCTAAGGGGAGAGCAGTACTTC.

The chain is built from TRBV24-1 and TRBJ2-1, with 12 positions matching TRBD2. Germline lookup yields CDR1 KGHDR and CDR2 SFDVKD. The CDR3 has 21 amino acids. The junction had 16 bases not matched to a gene; V was cut back by 4 bases and J by 1 base. CDR3 coding DNA: TGTGCCACCAGTGAAGGGACCCCGGCTAGCGGGAGGGCCCTTTCCTACAATGAGCAGTTCTTC. This encodes CATSEGTPASGRALSYNEQFF.

This chain links TRBV21-1 with TRBJ2-7; the tabulated D call, TRBD2, remains unverified against the DNA. TRBV21-1 is marked as a pseudogene. The CDR3 loop spans 10 amino acids. The CDR3 DNA is TGTGCCAGCACGGGCTACGAGCAGTACTTC. It translates to CASTGYEQYF.

The genes are TRBV7-8 and TRBJ1-3; D is unclear. The V gene's germline CDR1 is SGHVS and CDR2 FQNEAQ. CDR3 length: 14 residues. Trimming shortened V by 8 bases and J by 3 bases, and 14 bases separated the two germline ends. The CDR3 protein is CASGPRGSGNTIYF. The CDR3 bases are TGTGCCAGCGGCCCCCGGGGTAGTGGAAACACCATATATTTT.

J is TRBJ1-3 and V is TRBV18; maybe TRBD1 (6 bases). The germline V gene has CDR1 KGHSH and CDR2 LQKENI. CDR3 length: 17 residues. Trimming took 3 bases from V and 2 from J, leaving 17 bases between them. The CDR3 DNA follows: TGTGCCAGCTCACCCCCGAACCAGGGGATGACTGGAAACACCATATATTTT. Residues: CASSPPNQGMTGNTIYF.

The CDR3 coding sequence is TGTGCCAGCTCTCTACGGGGGGAAAAACTGTTTTTT. Translation: CASSLRGEKLFF. This chain links TRBV18 with TRBJ1-4, with D possibly TRBD1 on 5 matching bases. Deletions cut 6 bases from V and 8 bases from J, with 10 bases between. CDR3 length equals 12 residues. Germline CDR1 reads KGHSH; CDR2 reads LQKENI.

This chain links TRBV18 with TRBJ1-1; TRBD1 might be the D (5 bases). V was cut by 5 bases and J by 0 bases, with 10 bases left in between. Per germline, CDR1 KGHSH and CDR2 LQKENI. The CDR3 is made up of 14 amino acids. CDR3 in DNA: TGTGCCAGCTCAGAGGGACTGTTGAACACTGAAGCTTTCTTT. Translated: CASSEGLLNTEAFF.

V is TRBV7-3 and J is TRBJ2-3; 9 positions match TRBD1. The V and J ends lost 2 bases and 4 bases, in that order; junction bases with no gene match: 7. There are 16 residues in the CDR3. Germline V gene sequence: CDR1 SGHTA, CDR2 FQGTGA. Here the CDR3 reads CASSLVGTGKSDTQYF. The CDR3 DNA reads TGTGCCAGCAGCTTAGTCGGGACAGGGAAATCAGATACGCAGTATTTT.

This clone has ten or more counts. The chain recombines TRBV4-2 with TRBJ2-5; 8 bases match TRBD2. CDR3 length: 17 residues. Unmatched junction bases numbered 7, after V lost 1 base and J lost 0 bases. Germline lookup yields CDR1 LGHNA and CDR2 YNFKEQ. CDR3 nucleotides: TGTGCCAGCAGCCAAGGAGGAGCGGGAGTGTACCAAGAGACCCAGTACTTC. Translating gives CASSQGGAGVYQETQYF.

There are a few counts of this clone. V and J are TRBV2 and TRBJ2-7; TRBD1 agrees at 9 bases. The CDR3 is made up of 15 amino acids. Germline V gene sequence: CDR1 SNHLY, CDR2 FYNNEI. V was pared by 6 bases and J by 1 base, with 7 bases of the junction left unmatched. CDR3 region: CASSQTGGGSYEQYF. DNA of the CDR3: TGTGCCAGCAGCCAGACAGGGGGTGGTTCCTACGAGCAGTACTTC.

This chain connects TRBV18 to TRBJ2-7, with TRBD1 matching 7 bases. The CDR3 is 12 amino acids. V gave up 5 bases and J gave up 6 bases; unmatched junction bases: 4. Germline-derived CDR1 and CDR2 are KGHSH and LQKENI. CDR3 bases: TGTGCCAGCTCAAACACAGGGGCCGAGCAGTACTTC. This translates into CASSNTGAEQYF.

This chain joins TRBV18 and TRBJ1-2; D remains ambiguous. The CDR3 loop spans 12 amino acids. The V end was cut by 4 bases, the J end by 8 bases, with 11 bases between. Germline V CDR1 and CDR2: KGHSH, LQKENI. The CDR3 here is CASSLPFEGYTF. The CDR3 DNA reads as TGTGCCAGCTCACTCCCCTTCGAGGGCTACACCTTC. The whole variable domain, remainder taken from reference TRBV18 and TRBJ1-2, is NAGVMQNPRHLVRRRGQEARLRCSPMKGHSHVYWYRQLPEEGLKFMVYLQKENIIDESGMPKERFSAEFPKEGPSILRIQQVVRGDSAAYFCASSLPFEGYTFGSGTRLTVV.

The chain has TRBV19 and TRBJ1-2; TRBD1 matches at 7 bases. Germline V gene lookup returns CDR1 LNHDA and CDR2 SQIVND (reference sequence). The CDR3 spans 13 residues. Trimming took 9 bases from V and 4 from J; bases not matched to a gene: 8. The chain's CDR3 is CASHPQGPYGYTF. The CDR3 DNA reads TGTGCCAGCCACCCACAGGGGCCCTATGGCTACACCTTC. The variable domain in full, completed from reference TRBV19 and TRBJ1-2, reads DGGITQSPKYLFRKEGQNVTLSCEQNLNHDAMYWYRQDPGQGLRLIYYSQIVNDFQKGDIAEGYSVSREKKESFPLTVTSAQKNPTAFYLCASHPQGPYGYTFGSGTRLTVV.

This chain joins TRBV4-2 and TRBJ1-2, with 7 bases aligning to TRBD1. Germline V CDR1 and CDR2: LGHNA, YNFKEQ. The junction had 12 bases not matched to a gene; V was cut back by 4 bases and J by 4 bases. The CDR3 runs 16 residues. This CDR3 reads CASSLELQGLGYGYTF. CDR3 DNA: TGTGCCAGCAGCCTAGAACTACAGGGGTTGGGCTATGGCTACACCTTC.

The chain couples TRBV30 to TRBJ1-5; 8 nucleotides agree with TRBD1. CDR1 and CDR2 from the germline V gene are GTSNPN and SVGIG (reference sequence). The length of the CDR3 is 15 residues. The ends lost 2 bases at V and 2 bases at J; junction bases unmatched: 5. For the CDR3, the DNA is TGTGCCTGGAGTCTAGGACAGGGCCGCAATCAGCCCCAGCATTTT. Residues: CAWSLGQGRNQPQHF.

The chain employs TRBV7-2 and TRBJ2-7, with D possibly being TRBD1 or TRBD2 (5 bases each). The CDR3 has 14 amino acids. The germline gives CDR1 SGHTA, CDR2 FQGNSA. Trimming removed 4 bases from V and 2 bases from J, with 12 bases in between. Here the CDR3 DNA reads TGTGCCAGCAGCTCCGGGGACGGTGCCTACGAGCAGTACTTC. Translated: CASSSGDGAYEQYF.

The chain combines TRBV19 with TRBJ2-3, with D tentatively TRBD2 (6 bases). This CDR3 comprises 12 residues. The germline V gene has CDR1 LNHDA and CDR2 SQIVND (reference sequence). Trimming took off 6 bases at V and 4 bases at J, with 8 bases between the two ends. Here the CDR3 reads CASRRDSDTQYF. The CDR3 DNA follows: TGTGCCAGTAGAAGGGACTCAGATACGCAGTATTTT.